These 2 T cell receptor beta chains originate from one sample sequenced in a study of T cells in Graves' hyperthyroidism and ophthalmopathy. Amplification of TCR beta CDR3 regions used RNA as the template. Carried out on the TCR CDR3, a first-round RT-PCR used the HTBI primer set. TCRdb used MiXCR to reprocess the multiplex PCR reads, holding one entry per CDR3 protein. The repertoire includes about 740,000 distinct CDR3 sequences, around 15% of them detected once, and about 9.4% sits in the top ten. The sample was blood. The receptor set was obtained from a woman younger than 35 with Graves' hyperthyroidism.

The sample holds many counts of this clonotype. The chain is built from TRBV7-9 and TRBJ2-7, with D uncertain. The germline V gene has CDR1 SEHNR and CDR2 FQNEAQ (reference sequence). Trimming removed 5 bases at V and 0 bases at J, with 17 bases between. This CDR3 comprises 16 residues. CDR3 region: CASSPTESYRSYEQYF. CDR3 bases: TGTGCCAGCAGCCCTACCGAGAGCTATCGCTCCTACGAGCAGTACTTC.

The chain is built from TRBV5-1 and TRBJ1-1, with a tentative D call TRBD1 (5 bases). Germline loops: CDR1 SGHRS, CDR2 YFSETQ. V lost 5 bases and J 6 bases, leaving 20 bases between the germline ends. The CDR3 extends over 15 amino acids. The CDR3 loop reads CASRLDRATGAEAFF. The CDR3 coding sequence is TGCGCCAGCAGACTGGATCGGGCGACGGGGGCTGAAGCTTTCTTT.